The next 21 T cell receptor beta chains were all read from a single sample in a study of metastatic and nonmetastatic thyroid tumors. Among the patients, none had received any treatment before thyroid surgery. Through MiXCR, TCRdb re-clonotyped the PCR reads. Counted here are under 5,500 clones, roughly a third occurring once; the ten biggest clones make up around 25%. Sequenced input: adjacent normal tissue. All receptors come from a female donor with papillary thyroid cancer or a benign thyroid nodule (not recorded which). Some clones in this sample may be carry-over from other donors' samples.

In this sample, this clone turned up a few times. The chain combines TRBV6-2 or TRBV6-3 with TRBJ1-1, with 9 bases fitting TRBD1. J gave up 5 bases and V 9 bases, and 10 bases lay outside the gene matches. The length of the CDR3 is 14 residues. Per the germline V gene, CDR1 is MNHEY and CDR2 is SVGEGT. CDR3 protein: CASAGTGTMTEAFF. CDR3 nucleotide sequence: TGTGCCAGTGCCGGGACAGGGACGATGACTGAAGCTTTCTTT.

By frequency in the sample, this clone is medium-sized. The J gene is TRBJ2-3, the V gene TRBV25-1; the D gene is possibly TRBD1 (6 bases). V was trimmed by 4 bases and J by 2 bases, leaving 13 bases between them. There are 15 residues in the CDR3. CDR1 and CDR2 (germline): MGHDK, SYGVNS. CDR3 residues: CASSAGTTNTDTQYF. Written as DNA, the CDR3 is TGTGCCAGCAGTGCCGGGACAACCAACACAGATACGCAGTATTTT. Full variable domain (remainder filled in from reference TRBV25-1 and TRBJ2-3): EADIYQTPRYLVIGTGKKITLECSQTMGHDKMYWYQQDPGMELHLIHYSYGVNSTEKGDLSSESTVSRIRTEHFPLTLESARPSHTSQYLCASSAGTTNTDTQYFGPGTRLTVL.

Regarding this clone: The germline gene is not matched at one end of the junction; a read error may be the cause. The chain recombines TRBV20-1 with TRBJ2-3; no clear D gene. Germline lookup yields CDR1 DFQATT and CDR2 SNEGSKA (reference sequence). The CDR3 is made up of 13 amino acids. This CDR3 reads CSVRYMGTDTQYF. DNA for the CDR3: TGCAGTGTTAGATACATGGGCACAGATACGCAGTATTTT.

This clone was observed at least ten times. This may stem from a read error, because a much larger clone lies one nucleotide away. This chain joins TRBV7-2 and TRBJ2-3, with D unclear. Germline lookup yields CDR1 SGHTA and CDR2 FQGNSA. This CDR3 spans 13 amino acids. V lost 5 bases, J lost 5 bases, and 11 bases lay in between. The CDR3 sequence is CASSLSRRDTQYF. CDR3 nucleotide sequence: TGTGCCAGCAGCCTTAGTCGACGAGATACGCAGTATTTT.

Ten or more counts support this clone. V is TRBV20-1 and J is TRBJ2-3; TRBD1 is a possible D gene (6 bases). Germline V gene sequence: CDR1 DFQATT, CDR2 SNEGSKA (reference sequence). The CDR3 contains 16 residues. Trimming took 8 bases from V and 5 from J, leaving 26 bases between them. CDR3 DNA: TGCAGTTCTGTGAGGAGGAGACAGGTTAATAAAGATACGCAGTATTTT. Residues: CSSVRRRQVNKDTQYF.

The table lists this clone with a few counts. This rearrangement joins TRBV6-5 to TRBJ2-7; D gene ambiguous. The V end lost 5 bases, the J end lost 2 bases, and 13 bases lay between the germline ends. Germline values: CDR1 MNHEY, CDR2 SVGAGI. The CDR3 runs to 14 residues. CDR3 region: CASSHGPNTYEQYV. For the CDR3, the DNA is TGTGCCAGCAGTCACGGACCTAATACCTACGAGCAGTACGTC.

This clone was recorded a few times. This rearrangement joins TRBV28 to TRBJ2-1; TRBD1 is a possible D gene (5 bases). The CDR3 loop spans 19 amino acids. CDR1 is MDHEN and CDR2 is SYDVKM in the germline V gene. Trimming removed 1 base from V and 6 bases from J, with 25 bases in between. CDR3 in DNA: TGTGCCAGCAGTTTATTGGCAGGGCCAGTTCTTCTTTCCGTCAATGAGCAGTTCTTC. Translating gives CASSLLAGPVLLSVNEQFF.

The CDR3 reads CASSQDQGASGYTF. CDR3 nucleotides: TGCGCCAGCAGCCAAGATCAGGGGGCAAGTGGCTACACCTTC. This chain connects TRBV4-1 to TRBJ1-2; 8 bases are shared with TRBD1. Per germline, CDR1 MGHRA and CDR2 YSYEKL. V lost 0 bases, J lost 7 bases, and 4 bases stayed unmatched. This CDR3 is built from 14 residues.

This clone was seen only a few times. This chain joins TRBV12-3 or TRBV12-4 and TRBJ2-7, with 10 bases that match TRBD1. The length of the CDR3 is 16 residues. The V segment lost 2 bases and the J segment 6 bases; nucleotides outside the gene matches: 10. CDR3 amino acids: CASSLNSPGTGAEQYF. In nucleotides, the CDR3 is TGTGCCAGCAGTTTAAATTCCCCCGGGACAGGGGCCGAGCAGTACTTC.

This clone was seen just once. This rearrangement joins TRBV7-2 to TRBJ1-1; 8 bases are a match to TRBD1. Unmatched junction bases numbered 6, after V lost 2 bases and J lost 4 bases. The CDR3 runs to 15 residues. The germline gives CDR1 SGHTA, CDR2 FQGNSA. The CDR3, as DNA: TGTGCCAGCAGCTTAAATTACAGGGGGATCACTGAAGCTTTCTTT. Protein product: CASSLNYRGITEAFF.

This chain connects TRBV15 to TRBJ1-4, with a possible D match to TRBD1 (5 bases). This CDR3 spans 15 amino acids. V shed 6 bases and J shed 4 bases, with 15 bases lying between them. Germline-derived CDR1 and CDR2 are LNHNV and YYDKDF (reference sequence). As DNA, the CDR3 is TGTGCCACCAGTCCTGGGACGGTCTATAATGAAAAACTGTTTTTT. This sequence encodes CATSPGTVYNEKLFF.

V usage is TRBV20-1 and J usage is TRBJ1-2; 8 bases line up with TRBD1. Germline CDR1 is DFQATT and CDR2 is SNEGSKA (reference sequence). This CDR3 contains 13 residues. The V segment lost 5 bases and the J segment 4 bases; nucleotides outside the gene matches: 6. CDR3 region: CSAVPGQVYGYTF. CDR3 bases: TGCAGTGCTGTCCCGGGACAGGTCTATGGCTACACCTTC.

Remarks on this clone: This likely comes from a read error, as the CDR3 has no conserved phenylalanine or tryptophan at its end. The rearrangement joins TRBV28 to TRBJ1-5; D not certain. Trimming removed 7 bases at V and 12 bases at J, with 19 bases between. This CDR3 is 13 amino acids long. CDR1 is MDHEN, CDR2 SYDVKM, per germline. The chain's CDR3 is CASTPVTVLCQHC. CDR3 nucleotide sequence: TGTGCCAGCACCCCCGTGACCGTCCTGTGCCAGCATTGT.

In this sample, this clone turned up a few times. J is TRBJ2-1 and V is TRBV27; D is ambiguous. The CDR3 runs 13 residues. Deletions cut 0 bases from V and 5 bases from J, with 5 bases between. Germline assignment: CDR1 MNHEY and CDR2 SMNVEV (reference sequence). As DNA, the CDR3 is TGTGCCAGCAGTTTATCGGGCGACAATGAGCAGTTCTTC. Its translation is CASSLSGDNEQFF.

Remarks on this clone: Germline is not matched at one junction end, which may reflect a read error. The V gene is TRBV7-2, the J gene TRBJ1-1, with D perhaps TRBD1 (5 bases). CDR1 is SGHTA and CDR2 is FQGNSA in the germline V gene. The CDR3 consists of 14 residues. This chain's CDR3 is CASSLEFAWTEAFF. The CDR3 region has the DNA TGTGCTAGCAGCTTAGAGTTTGCCTGGACAGAAGCTTTCTTT. Full variable domain (outside the CDR3, taken from reference TRBV7-2 and TRBJ1-1): GAGVSQSPSNKVTEKGKDVELRCDPISGHTALYWYRQSLGQGLEFLIYFQGNSAPDKSGLPSDRFSAERTGGSVSTLTIQRTQQEDSAVYLCASSLEFAWTEAFFGQGTRLTVV.

The V and J genes are TRBV5-1 and TRBJ2-7; D perhaps matches TRBD2 (6 bases). V was trimmed by 3 bases and J by 3 bases, leaving 19 bases between them. Germline loops: CDR1 SGHRS, CDR2 YFSETQ. CDR3 length: 16 residues. As DNA, the CDR3 is TGCGCCAGCAGCTCGGACGGGGGTGGGGCATACTACGAGCAGTACTTC. This translates into CASSSDGGGAYYEQYF.

In this sample, this clone turned up a few times. The rearrangement uses TRBV20-1 and TRBJ1-6; perhaps TRBD1 as D (6 bases). Germline V CDR1 and CDR2: DFQATT, SNEGSKA (reference sequence). The CDR3 runs to 14 residues. Deletions cut 3 bases from V and 10 bases from J, with 16 bases between. The CDR3 spells CSARGTGWGSPLHF. The CDR3 region has the DNA TGCAGTGCTAGGGGAACAGGGTGGGGATCACCCCTCCACTTT.

By share of the sample, this clone is large (0.1 to 1%). The gene calls are TRBV15 and TRBJ2-1, with TRBD2 matching 7 bases. The CDR3 contains 17 residues. Germline V gene data show CDR1 as LNHNV and CDR2 as YYDKDF (reference sequence). With 0 bases clipped from V and 8 bases from J, the junction kept 13 bases outside the gene matches. The CDR3 bases are TGTGCCACCAGCAGAGATTCGGGGGGAATTCAGGGCGATGAGCAGTTCTTC. The encoded protein is CATSRDSGGIQGDEQFF.

The gene calls are TRBV6-1 and TRBJ2-5, with a possible D match to TRBD1 (5 bases). Germline V gene data show CDR1 as MNHNS and CDR2 as SASEGT. This CDR3 contains 11 residues. Trimming removed 5 bases at V and 9 bases at J, with 10 bases between. Written as DNA, the CDR3 is TGTGCCAGCAGTAATACAGGCCCCCAGTACTTC. Encoded protein: CASSNTGPQYF.

This clone was counted between two and nine times. The chain links TRBV2 to TRBJ2-1, with D perhaps matching TRBD2 (6 bases). With 6 bases removed from V and 2 bases from J, the gap between germline ends came to 14 bases. CDR3 length: 15 amino acids. Germline lookup yields CDR1 SNHLY and CDR2 FYNNEI. The CDR3 nucleotides read TGTGCCAGCAGCGGGGGATCTGGGGCCTACAATGAGCAGTTCTTC. Protein product: CASSGGSGAYNEQFF. The complete variable domain, with remaining parts taken from reference TRBV2 and TRBJ2-1, reads EPEVTQTPSHQVTQMGQEVILRCVPISNHLYFYWYRQILGQKVEFLVSFYNNEISEKSEIFDDQFSVERPDGSNFTLKIRSTKLEDSAMYFCASSGGSGAYNEQFFGPGTRLTVL.

The chain has TRBV30 and TRBJ1-1; D ambiguous. The CDR3 sequence is 11 residues long. Trimming cost V 8 bases and J 1 base, with 8 bases left between them. CDR1 GTSNPN and CDR2 SVGIG come from the germline V gene (reference sequence). The CDR3 spells CAQQENTEAFF. DNA of the CDR3: TGTGCCCAGCAGGAGAACACTGAAGCTTTCTTT.